The 5 T cell receptor beta chains below were found in one sample sequenced in a study of cytomegalovirus exposure and HLA in healthy donors. This PCR relied on a set of 60 Vbeta primers and 13 Jbeta primers. Using immunoSEQ multiplex PCR, the repertoire was profiled, and TCRdb retains in-frame clones only, with some absent. The sample holds around 150,000 clones, roughly four fifths seen once. The sample comprised PBMCs. The receptors come from a man aged 55-75 years in good health and CMV-seronegative.

This clone was observed once. CDR3 sequence reads: CASREGTGRMNTEAFF. In nucleotides, the CDR3 is TGTGCCAGCAGGGAAGGGACAGGGAGGATGAACACTGAAGCTTTCTTT. The chain recombines TRBV7-9 with TRBJ1-1, with 9 bases aligning to TRBD1. Germline assignment: CDR1 SEHNR and CDR2 FQNEAQ (reference sequence). The ends lost 6 bases at V and 0 bases at J; junction bases unmatched: 8. The CDR3 spans 16 residues.

J is TRBJ2-7 and V is TRBV9; D not certain. CDR3 length equals 14 residues. Germline-derived CDR1 and CDR2 are SGDLS and YYNGEE. V lost 0 bases and J 2 bases, leaving 9 bases between the germline ends. Written as DNA, the CDR3 is TGTGCCAGCAGCGTAGACCTGAGAGCCTACGAGCAGTACTTC. This codes for CASSVDLRAYEQYF.

CDR3 in DNA: TGTGCCAGCAGTTCCTCCTCCCAGATCCTGTTCTTC. Protein: CASSSSSQILFF. The chain links TRBV27 to TRBJ2-1, with unresolved D. CDR1 and CDR2 (germline): MNHEY, SMNVEV (reference sequence). The CDR3 consists of 12 residues. Trimming shortened V by 4 bases and J by 15 bases, and 16 bases separated the two germline ends.

This clone was seen a handful of times. The chain recombines TRBV7-9 with TRBJ2-1; TRBD1 matches at 8 bases. CDR1 and CDR2 (germline): SEHNR, FQNEAQ (reference sequence). The CDR3 sequence is 15 residues long. V was clipped by 3 bases and J by 6 bases; unmatched bases: 7. The CDR3: CASSFPGTGGNEQFF. The CDR3 region has the DNA TGTGCCAGCAGCTTTCCCGGTACAGGGGGCAATGAGCAGTTCTTC.

Written as DNA, the CDR3 is TGTGCCAGCAGCTTAGGACTAGGGGGAGAGACCCAGTACTTC. This encodes CASSLGLGGETQYF. The chain recombines TRBV7-3 with TRBJ2-5, with a weak D call TRBD2 (7 bases). This CDR3 contains 14 residues. Germline-derived CDR1 and CDR2 are SGHTA and FQGTGA. The germline V and J ends were trimmed by 2 bases and 4 bases, with 11 bases remaining between them. Drawing the rest from reference TRBV7-3 and TRBJ2-5, the complete variable domain is GAGVSQTPSNKVTEKGKYVELRCDPISGHTALYWYRQSLGQGPEFLIYFQGTGAADDSGLPNDRFFAVRPEGSVSTLKIQRTERGDSAVYLCASSLGLGGETQYFGPGTRLLVL.